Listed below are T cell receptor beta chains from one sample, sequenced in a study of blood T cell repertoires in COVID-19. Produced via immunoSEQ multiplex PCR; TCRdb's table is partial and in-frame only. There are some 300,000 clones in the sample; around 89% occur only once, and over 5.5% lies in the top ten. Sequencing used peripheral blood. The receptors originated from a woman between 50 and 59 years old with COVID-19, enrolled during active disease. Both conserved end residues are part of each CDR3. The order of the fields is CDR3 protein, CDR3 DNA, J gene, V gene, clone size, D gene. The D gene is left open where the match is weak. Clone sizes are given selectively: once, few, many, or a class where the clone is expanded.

CDR3: CAIRPGLAGSTDTQYF; DNA: TGTGCCATCAGACCGGGACTAGCGGGGAGCACAGATACGCAGTATTTT; J: TRBJ2-3; V: TRBV10-3; size: once; D: TRBD2
CDR3: CASSPRTGIEAFF; DNA: TGTGCCAGTAGTCCAAGGACAGGGATTGAAGCTTTCTTT; J: TRBJ1-1; V: TRBV19; size: few; D: TRBD1
CDR3: CASSLYRGQGNYGYTF; DNA: TGTGCCAGCAGTCTTTATCGGGGACAGGGTAACTATGGCTACACCTTC; J: TRBJ1-2; V: TRBV27; size: once; D: TRBD1
CDR3: CASSQTGGNTEAFF; DNA: TGTGCCAGCAGCCAGACAGGGGGTAATACTGAAGCTTTCTTT; J: TRBJ1-1; V: TRBV6-5; size: -; D: TRBD1
CDR3: CASSQGHQGTEAFF; DNA: TGTGCCAGCAGCCAAGGCCACCAGGGCACTGAAGCTTTCTTT; J: TRBJ1-1; V: TRBV3-1/TRBV3-2; size: -; D: -
CDR3: CASSLVVAGGYSYEQYF; DNA: TGTGCCAGCAGCTTGGTAGTAGCGGGAGGATACTCCTACGAGCAGTACTTC; J: TRBJ2-7; V: TRBV5-6; size: once; D: TRBD2
CDR3: CASSSQVASTDTQYF; DNA: TGTGCCAGCAGTTCCCAGGTAGCGAGCACAGATACGCAGTATTTT; J: TRBJ2-3; V: TRBV27; size: once; D: -
CDR3: CASSIASGLSTDTQYF; DNA: TGTGCCAGTAGTATAGCGAGCGGACTTAGCACAGATACGCAGTATTTT; J: TRBJ2-3; V: TRBV19; size: -; D: -
CDR3: CASSWGGITSGSSYNEQFF; DNA: TGTGCCAGCAGCTGGGGAGGAATTACTAGCGGGAGCTCCTACAATGAGCAGTTCTTC; J: TRBJ2-1; V: TRBV6-6; size: -; D: TRBD2
CDR3: CASSLVPVGDTQYF; DNA: TGTGCCAGCAGCTTAGTTCCTGTCGGAGATACGCAGTATTTT; J: TRBJ2-3; V: TRBV13; size: -; D: -
CDR3: CASSFSGNTGELFF; DNA: TGTGCCAGCAGTTTTAGCGGGAACACCGGGGAGCTGTTTTTT; J: TRBJ2-2; V: TRBV5-6; size: -; D: -
CDR3: CACNRDRAQETQYF; DNA: TGTGCCTGCAACCGGGACAGAGCCCAAGAGACCCAGTACTTC; J: TRBJ2-5; V: TRBV6-5; size: -; D: TRBD1
CDR3: CASTTTGRTGPRGYTF; DNA: TGTGCCAGCACAACGACAGGACGGACAGGTCCTCGCGGCTACACCTTC; J: TRBJ1-2; V: TRBV2; size: few; D: TRBD1
CDR3: CASSVTGVKNQPQHF; DNA: TGCGCCAGCAGCGTGACAGGGGTGAAAAATCAGCCCCAGCATTTT; J: TRBJ1-5; V: TRBV5-1; size: -; D: TRBD1
CDR3: CASSEGGRGNYGYTF; DNA: TGTGCCAGCAGTGAAGGGGGCAGGGGGAACTATGGCTACACCTTC; J: TRBJ1-2; V: TRBV6-1; size: -; D: TRBD1
CDR3: CASSSGTSGRANTGELFF; DNA: TGTGCCAGCAGTTCGGGGACTAGCGGGAGGGCGAACACCGGGGAGCTGTTTTTT; J: TRBJ2-2; V: TRBV6-2/TRBV6-3; size: -; D: TRBD2
CDR3: CASSRSGRSYEQYF; DNA: TGTGCCAGCAGCAGGAGCGGGAGGTCCTACGAGCAGTACTTC; J: TRBJ2-7; V: TRBV6-5; size: -; D: TRBD2
CDR3: CASSSGTGDETQYF; DNA: TGTGCCAGCAGTAGCGGGACAGGGGATGAGACCCAGTACTTC; J: TRBJ2-5; V: TRBV6-6; size: -; D: TRBD1
CDR3: CASSWGSGANTEAFF; DNA: TGCGCCAGCAGTTGGGGAAGCGGGGCGAACACTGAAGCTTTCTTT; J: TRBJ1-1; V: TRBV5-1; size: -; D: -
CDR3: CASSPSSGDNEQFF; DNA: TGTGCCAGTAGTCCATCGTCAGGGGACAATGAGCAGTTCTTC; J: TRBJ2-1; V: TRBV19; size: -; D: -
CDR3: CASSMGSGATYEQYF; DNA: TGTGCCAGTAGTATGGGGAGCGGAGCAACCTACGAGCAGTACTTC; J: TRBJ2-7; V: TRBV19; size: -; D: -
CDR3: CASSHIPGRGNQPQHF; DNA: TGTGCCAGCAGTCACATACCTGGCAGGGGGAATCAGCCCCAGCATTTT; J: TRBJ1-5; V: TRBV28; size: -; D: TRBD1
CDR3: CASSRGLAANTGELFF; DNA: TGCGCCAGCAGCAGAGGACTAGCGGCGAACACCGGGGAGCTGTTTTTT; J: TRBJ2-2; V: TRBV5-1; size: -; D: TRBD2
CDR3: CASSLGFWLQLPQETQYF; DNA: TGTGCCAGCAGCTTAGGGTTCTGGCTCCAATTACCCCAAGAGACCCAGTACTTC; J: TRBJ2-5; V: TRBV11-2; size: -; D: -
CDR3: CASSVMTGDEQYF; DNA: TGTGCCAGCAGCGTTATGACAGGGGACGAGCAGTACTTC; J: TRBJ2-7; V: TRBV9; size: -; D: TRBD1
CDR3: CASLARGSGNTIYF; DNA: TGTGCCAGCCTAGCGAGAGGGTCTGGAAACACCATATATTTT; J: TRBJ1-3; V: TRBV6-5; size: -; D: -
CDR3: CASSSGSPWETQYF; DNA: TGTGCCAGCAGCTCCGGGAGTCCCTGGGAGACCCAGTACTTC; J: TRBJ2-5; V: TRBV27; size: once; D: -
CDR3: CASSVGLISEGKLFF; DNA: TGTGCCAGCAGCGTAGGGCTGATATCAGAGGGAAAACTGTTTTTT; J: TRBJ1-4; V: TRBV9; size: -; D: -
CDR3: CASSWTGMNNQPQHF; DNA: TGCGCCAGCAGCTGGACAGGAATGAACAATCAGCCCCAGCATTTT; J: TRBJ1-5; V: TRBV5-1; size: -; D: TRBD1